This TCR beta chain was captured by sequencing in a study of T cell repertoires in cytomegalovirus infection. Study conclusions and caveats: Summed frequency of shared TCR beta families picked out CMV carriers who also had the relevant HLA.

A remark on this clonotype: Its target is not known.

TCRdb re-analysed the reads in MiXCR, keeping a single row per CDR3 protein. Of approximately 470,000 distinct CDR3 sequences listed, 40% to 50% are singletons. V dropped 3 bases and J dropped 1 base, with 10 bases sitting between them. The V gene's germline CDR1 is SGHTA and CDR2 FQGNSA. This CDR3 is 14 amino acids long. This clonotype was obtained from a human donor in good health (CMV status not recorded). Some clones in this sample may be carry-over from other donors' samples. The V and J genes are TRBV7-2 and TRBJ2-7; TRBD2 might be the D (5 bases). Sequenced material: cultured PBMCs, taken from culture after CMV antigen stimulation. CDR3 loop: CASSFPGLSYEQYF. In DNA form, the CDR3 reads TGTGCCAGCAGCTTCCCCGGACTGTCCTACGAGCAGTACTTC.